These T cell receptor beta chains were read from a single sample in a study of blood T cell repertoires in COVID-19. Clones were read by immunoSEQ multiplex PCR, and TCRdb kept only the in-frame ones, dropping some. The sample holds approximately 100,000 clones, around 88% seen once. Sequencing was performed on peripheral blood. The receptor source for this set is a human donor with acute or convalescent COVID-19. The donor label of this sample is uncertain. Each CDR3 is given with its conserved first and last residue. D genes are given only for firm matches. Some rows have no size entry. The others give once, few or many, or a class for an expanded clone.

>TRBJ1-4|TRBV6-5|.|.
CASRTGGNEKLFF
TGTGCCAGCAGGACCGGGGGAAATGAAAAACTGTTTTTT
>TRBJ2-5|TRBV29-1|.|TRBD2
CSVVELGGGWEETQYF
TGCAGCGTTGTCGAGCTCGGCGGGGGGTGGGAGGAGACCCAGTACTTC
>TRBJ1-2|TRBV7-9|.|TRBD1
CASSLGQDLFRGYTF
TGTGCCAGCAGCCTTGGACAGGACCTGTTTCGCGGCTACACCTTC
>TRBJ1-4|TRBV9|.|.
CASSLSYLNEKLFF
TGTGCCAGCAGCCTCAGTTACCTTAATGAAAAACTGTTTTTT
>TRBJ2-1|TRBV19|.|TRBD2
CASSIFSGGISYNEQFF
TGTGCCAGTAGTATTTTTAGCGGGGGGATTTCCTACAATGAGCAGTTCTTC
>TRBJ2-7|TRBV28|.|.
CASSFLGNHYEQYF
TGTGCCAGCAGTTTTCTTGGCAATCACTACGAGCAGTACTTC
>TRBJ1-1|TRBV19|.|TRBD1
CASSRTGIGEAFF
TGTGCCAGTAGCAGGACAGGGATAGGTGAAGCTTTCTTT
>TRBJ1-4|TRBV4-2|.|.
CASSQGLGYEKLFF
TGTGCCAGCAGCCAAGGACTCGGATACGAAAAACTGTTTTTT
>TRBJ1-1|TRBV6-5|.|.
CASTPNLQGTEAFF
TGTGCCAGCACCCCCAACCTCCAGGGTACTGAAGCTTTCTTT
>TRBJ2-7|TRBV13|.|.
CASSSIREFPYEQYF
TGTGCCAGCAGCTCAATACGGGAGTTCCCCTACGAGCAGTACTTC
>TRBJ1-2|TRBV5-1|.|TRBD1
CASSLEGDRWGYTF
TGCGCCAGCAGCTTGGAAGGGGACAGGTGGGGCTACACCTTC
>TRBJ2-3|TRBV7-2|.|TRBD2
CASSSSGGVRRDTQYF
TGTGCCAGCAGCTCTAGCGGGGGGGTTCGGAGAGATACGCAGTATTTT
>TRBJ1-4|TRBV28|.|.
CASSSPLTRNEKLFF
TGTGCCAGCAGTTCTCCATTGACTCGGAATGAAAAACTGTTTTTT
>TRBJ1-1|TRBV3-1/TRBV3-2|.|.
CASSTTGFTEAFF
TGTGCCAGCAGCACCACAGGGTTCACTGAAGCTTTCTTT
>TRBJ1-2|TRBV18|.|TRBD1
CASSPATGTSNYGYTF
TGTGCCAGCTCGCCGGCGACAGGGACCTCTAACTATGGCTACACCTTC
>TRBJ2-1|TRBV2|few|.
CASSDGGANEQFF
TGTGCCAGCAGCGACGGTGGGGCGAATGAGCAGTTCTTC
>TRBJ2-5|TRBV5-4|once|TRBD2
CASSLSWLADQETQYF
TGTGCCAGCAGCTTGTCTTGGCTAGCGGACCAAGAGACCCAGTACTTC
>TRBJ1-2|TRBV6-5|.|.
CASSTGVYGYTF
TGTGCCAGCAGTACCGGGGTCTATGGCTACACCTTC
>TRBJ1-1|TRBV3-1/TRBV3-2|.|.
CASSQGTTRAFF
TGTGCCAGCAGCCAAGGGACTACAAGAGCTTTCTTT
>TRBJ2-3|TRBV10-3|.|TRBD2
CAISVSGSTDTQYF
TGTGCCATCAGTGTTAGCGGGTCGACAGATACGCAGTATTTT
>TRBJ1-2|TRBV27|.|.
CASSHSPNYGYTF
TGTGCCAGCAGCCACAGCCCTAACTATGGCTACACCTTC
>TRBJ1-1|TRBV14|.|TRBD1
CASSWDRVGEAFF
TGTGCCAGCAGCTGGGACAGGGTTGGTGAAGCTTTCTTT
>TRBJ1-1|TRBV18|.|.
CASSPPLYSEAFF
TGTGCCAGCTCACCACCGCTCTACAGCGAAGCTTTCTTT
>TRBJ1-4|TRBV6-2/TRBV6-3|.|TRBD1
CASSRTGSEKLFF
TGTGCCAGCAGTCGGACAGGGTCTGAAAAACTGTTTTTT
>TRBJ1-5|TRBV4-2|.|TRBD1
CASSLWNAGTGNQPQHF
TGTGCCAGCAGCCTTTGGAACGCCGGGACAGGGAATCAGCCCCAGCATTTT
>TRBJ2-7|TRBV7-2|.|TRBD1
CASSVGQGASYEQYF
TGTGCCAGCAGCGTAGGACAGGGGGCCTCCTACGAGCAGTACTTC
>TRBJ1-5|TRBV21-1|.|.
CASSKGRRTSRQPQHF
TGTGCCAGCAGCAAAGGACGTAGGACATCGAGACAGCCCCAGCATTTT
>TRBJ1-5|TRBV6-2/TRBV6-3|.|.
CASSLLGVRPQHF
TGTGCCAGCAGTCTCTTAGGGGTTAGGCCCCAGCATTTT
>TRBJ1-5|TRBV29-1|.|TRBD1
CSGEDRGQGSNQPQHF
TGCAGCGGGGAGGACAGGGGGCAGGGGAGCAATCAGCCCCAGCATTTT
>TRBJ2-5|TRBV5-4|.|TRBD1
CASSNDRAETQYF
TGTGCCAGCAGCAACGACAGGGCAGAGACCCAGTACTTC
>TRBJ1-3|TRBV7-2|.|.
CASSLGPPGSGNTIYF
TGTGCCAGCAGCTTAGGCCCCCCGGGATCTGGAAACACCATATATTTT
>TRBJ2-7|TRBV21-1|once|.
CARILRTPAYEQYF
TGTGCCAGAATATTACGGACTCCAGCCTACGAGCAGTACTTC
>TRBJ2-7|TRBV29-1|.|TRBD2
CSVAKVAGIYEQYF
TGCAGCGTGGCAAAGGTAGCGGGAATTTACGAGCAGTACTTC
>TRBJ2-1|TRBV11-2|once|.
CASSLLGDSGEQFF
TGTGCCAGCAGCTTGCTTGGCGATTCGGGTGAGCAGTTCTTC
>TRBJ1-4|TRBV30|.|TRBD1
CASAGGYEKLFF
TGTGCCTCCGCAGGGGGTTATGAAAAACTGTTTTTT
>TRBJ1-2|TRBV4-3|.|.
CASSQEALRGYGYTF
TGCGCCAGCAGCCAAGAAGCTCTCAGGGGCTATGGCTACACCTTC
>TRBJ2-4|TRBV7-9|.|.
CASSLAGALIAKNIQYF
TGTGCCAGCAGCTTAGCAGGGGCCCTGATAGCCAAAAACATTCAGTACTTC
>TRBJ2-1|TRBV6-5|.|TRBD2
CASRPGLAANEQFF
TGTGCCAGCAGGCCGGGACTAGCGGCCAATGAGCAGTTCTTC
>TRBJ1-2|TRBV13|.|.
CASSLAPTDNYGYTF
TGTGCCAGCAGCTTAGCTCCGACAGATAACTATGGCTACACCTTC
>TRBJ2-1|TRBV19|.|TRBD2
CASKALAGDEQFF
TGTGCCAGTAAGGCCCTAGCGGGGGATGAGCAGTTCTTC